This T cell receptor (beta chain) was sequenced during a study of Graves' ophthalmopathy and Graves' hyperthyroidism (dated by TCRdb to the late 2010s). The study in broad terms: Peripheral blood was collected at initial diagnosis, before any treatment. TCR beta repertoire signatures were used to distinguish Graves' ophthalmopathy from Graves' hyperthyroidism and to predict progression to ophthalmopathy. In total, 135 blood samples were TCR-sequenced: 40 to 45 ophthalmopathy, 75 hyperthyroidism and around 17 hyperthyroidism-to-ophthalmopathy patients. A discovery set of about 99 patients (roughly 43 ophthalmopathy, about 58 stable hyperthyroidism) was enrolled to explore V-J signatures distinguishing ophthalmopathy from hyperthyroidism. An independent validation cohort was composed of fewer than 20 hyperthyroidism patients and some 16 patients who later progressed from hyperthyroidism to ophthalmopathy. In more than five hyperthyroidism patients, T-cell repertoires of thyroid tissue and blood were compared. Once sampling was done, hyperthyroidism patients were given methimazole at a starting dose of 30 mg daily, while ophthalmopathy patients were given high-dose intravenous methylprednisolone. The 80 to 100 discovery patients were randomly divided into training and test sets at a 7:3 ratio.

Study-wide conclusions, independent of this receptor: In validation, the model predicted ophthalmopathy progression with about 71% sensitivity and less than 80% specificity; approximately 12 predicted patients were CT-confirmed with GO in a median of about 7.1 months. Among expanded thyroid clonotypes with frequency above 0.001, most also showed up in blood, which suggests that blood repertoires may reflect the thyroid immune response. No statistical method was used to set the sample size in advance, and the investigators knew which group each participant was assigned to. In cross-validation, the 13-signature model distinguished ophthalmopathy from stable hyperthyroidism with about 87% sensitivity and about 84% specificity, and in the test set the corresponding values were approximately 80% and 75%.

The ophthalmopathy patients had moderately to severely active disease, with a Clinical Activity Score of 3 or higher, a NOSPECS grade of 4 or higher, and a disease duration of less than 3 months. Patients were excluded if they had other autoimmune diseases, uncontrolled infections, pregnancy or lactation. Diagnosis was based on clinical symptoms, serum thyroxine, TRAb, thyroid ultrasound and orbital computed tomography. Using Ficoll-Paque density gradient centrifugation, PBMCs were isolated from about 9.4 ml of fresh peripheral blood. Total RNA was extracted with Trizol reagent and quality-checked on an Agilent 2100 Bioanalyzer. For repertoire sequencing, TCR beta CDR3 regions were amplified from RNA transcripts. A first-round RT-PCR used HTBI primers with the Qiagen OneStep RT-PCR kit, followed by a second-round multiplex PCR, size selection and purification. Libraries were sequenced paired-end with 100 bp reads on an Illumina HiSeq2000. The paper's data handling went like this. Reads were processed with SOAPnuke, discarding reads with adapters, uncalled bases, mean Phred below 15, or no exact constant-primer or identifier match. COPE v1.2.5 was used to merge the high-quality paired reads. Clonotypes were defined as unique nucleotide sequences and were aligned to IMGT TRB V, D and J references using MiTCR v1.1. The analysis was limited to V-J combinations with a frequency above 0.0001, which together covered approximately 99% of repertoires. For each V-J combination, a TCR clonal expansion and chaos score was defined as F50 clonal expansion divided by the chaos observed in the TCRdist matrix. Features were reduced by Welch's t-statistics and random forest to about a dozen V-J combinations, which fed a naive Bayes classifier. Thyroid-blood repertoire similarity was quantified with the Morisita-Horn index. The raw public reads went through TCRdb reprocessing: fastp at Q25, MiXCR clone calling, in-frame beta chains kept. Under each unique CDR3 protein, matching rows form one entry showing the most common genes and DNA. TCRdb, not the authors, supplied the V and J calls. A total of 200,000 to 250,000 distinct CDR3 sequences appear in this sample, roughly a fifth of them only once. The top ten hold roughly 42% of the sample.

Turning to this clonotype: Its antigen is not yet known. No much larger clone is present one base from it, and per-base qualities are unavailable.

From a lookup of the germline V gene (reference sequence), CDR1 and CDR2 are DFQATT and SNEGSKA. V lost 1 base and J lost 6 bases; the stretch between them is 6 bases long. The cysteine opens and the phenylalanine closes a CDR3 of 11 amino acids. Only CDR3 DNA remains: 33 bases, in frame from the first base. In this chain, TRBV20-1 is recombined with TRBJ1-1, with no D gene named confidently. This clonotype originated in a woman aged 45-60 years with Graves' ophthalmopathy. Donor details come from another sample of the same person, matched by shared clones. What was sequenced was peripheral blood. CDR3 reads: CSARVTSEAFF. DNA sequence: TGCAGTGCTAGAGTCACTTCTGAAGCTTTCTTT.